Sequencing of this T cell receptor (beta chain) was carried out in a study of blood T cell repertoires in COVID-19. The germline V gene encodes CDR1 SGHDT and CDR2 YYEEEE. The CDR3 extends over 16 amino acids. V was trimmed by 4 bases and J by 3 bases, leaving 18 bases between them. The authors' processing: Amplification from reference gene primers served as the basis for estimated nucleated cell counts. Assay: immunoSEQ multiplex PCR; the TCRdb copy retains only in-frame clones and omits some. V and J calls and clone size are given by that table; D and trimming were obtained from the DNA. Among around 260,000 clones, 80% to 90% were seen once, and the ten largest hold more than 8.5%. This clone occurred once.

J is TRBJ2-3 and V is TRBV5-6; a weak D match, TRBD1 (8 bases). Sequencing used peripheral blood. This clonotype was sampled from a woman in her 70s with COVID-19, enrolled during active disease. The CDR3 is CASSPGQGGLTDTQYF. The CDR3 region has the DNA TGTGCCAGCAGCCCCGGACAGGGAGGGTTGACAGATACGCAGTATTTT.